Listed here is a single T cell receptor beta chain. Some clones are missing from TCRdb's copy, which holds only in-frame ones; the method was immunoSEQ multiplex PCR. Of some 50,000 clones in the sample, roughly 93% were seen once. These data are taken from a study of OX40 agonist ivuxolimab in advanced cancers. Between the trimmed V and J ends, which lost 3 bases and 9 bases, there was a span of 15 bases. Looked up from germline, CDR1 is MNHNS and CDR2 is SASEGT. This CDR3 has 14 residues. The specimen was CD4+ or CD8+ T cells sorted from blood, collected in a trial of the OX40 agonist ivuxolimab. The sequence came from an adult with an advanced solid tumor such as melanoma, head and neck, liver or kidney cancer. This chain links TRBV6-1 with TRBJ2-1; the D gene could be TRBD1 or TRBD2 (6 bases each). CDR3 in amino acids: CASSEGGHSGEQFF. The CDR3 region has the DNA TGTGCCAGCAGTGAGGGGGGCCATTCGGGTGAGCAGTTCTTC.